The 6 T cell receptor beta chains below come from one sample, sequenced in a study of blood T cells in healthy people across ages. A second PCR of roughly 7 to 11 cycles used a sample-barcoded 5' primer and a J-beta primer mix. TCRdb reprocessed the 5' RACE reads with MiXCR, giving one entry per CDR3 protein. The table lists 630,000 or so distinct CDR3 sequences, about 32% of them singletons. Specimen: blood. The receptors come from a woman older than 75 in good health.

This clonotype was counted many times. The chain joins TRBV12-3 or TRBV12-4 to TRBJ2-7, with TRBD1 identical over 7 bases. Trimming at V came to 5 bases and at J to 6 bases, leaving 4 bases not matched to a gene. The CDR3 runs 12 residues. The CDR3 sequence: CASSNYRGEQYF. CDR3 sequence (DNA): TGTGCCAGCAGTAACTACAGGGGCGAGCAGTACTTC.

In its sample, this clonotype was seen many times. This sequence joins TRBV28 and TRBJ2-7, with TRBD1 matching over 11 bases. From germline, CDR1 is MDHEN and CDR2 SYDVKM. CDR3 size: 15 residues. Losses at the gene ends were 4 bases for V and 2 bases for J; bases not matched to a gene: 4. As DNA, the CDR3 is TGTGCCAGCAGTTCGGCGGGACAGGGGGCCTACGAGCAGTACTTC. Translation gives CASSSAGQGAYEQYF.

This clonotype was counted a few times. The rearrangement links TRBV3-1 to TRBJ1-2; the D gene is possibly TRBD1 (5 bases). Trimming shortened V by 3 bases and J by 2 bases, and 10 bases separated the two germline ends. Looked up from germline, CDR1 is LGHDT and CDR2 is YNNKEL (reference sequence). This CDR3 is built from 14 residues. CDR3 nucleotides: TGTGCCAGCAGCCATTTCGGGGGGAACTATGGCTACACCTTC. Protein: CASSHFGGNYGYTF.

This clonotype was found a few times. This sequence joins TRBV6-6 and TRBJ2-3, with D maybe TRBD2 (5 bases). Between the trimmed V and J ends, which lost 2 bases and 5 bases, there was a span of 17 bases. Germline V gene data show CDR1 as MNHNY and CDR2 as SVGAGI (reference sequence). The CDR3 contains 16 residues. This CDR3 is CASSYGAGKGRDTQYF. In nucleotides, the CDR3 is TGTGCCAGCAGTTACGGAGCCGGGAAGGGTCGAGATACGCAGTATTTT.

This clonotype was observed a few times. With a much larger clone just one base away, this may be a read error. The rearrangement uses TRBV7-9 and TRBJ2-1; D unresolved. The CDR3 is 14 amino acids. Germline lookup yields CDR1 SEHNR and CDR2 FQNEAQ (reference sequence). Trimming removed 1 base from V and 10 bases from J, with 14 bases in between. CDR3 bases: TGTGCCAGCAGCTTAGGGCAGATGACCGCCGAGCAGTTCTTC. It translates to CASSLGQMTAEQFF.

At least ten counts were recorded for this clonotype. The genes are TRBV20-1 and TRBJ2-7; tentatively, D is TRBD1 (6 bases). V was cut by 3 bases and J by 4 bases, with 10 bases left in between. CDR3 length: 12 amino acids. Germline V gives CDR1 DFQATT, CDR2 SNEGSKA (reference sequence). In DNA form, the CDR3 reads TGCAGTGCTAGGACAGGAATATACGAGCAGTACTTC. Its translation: CSARTGIYEQYF.